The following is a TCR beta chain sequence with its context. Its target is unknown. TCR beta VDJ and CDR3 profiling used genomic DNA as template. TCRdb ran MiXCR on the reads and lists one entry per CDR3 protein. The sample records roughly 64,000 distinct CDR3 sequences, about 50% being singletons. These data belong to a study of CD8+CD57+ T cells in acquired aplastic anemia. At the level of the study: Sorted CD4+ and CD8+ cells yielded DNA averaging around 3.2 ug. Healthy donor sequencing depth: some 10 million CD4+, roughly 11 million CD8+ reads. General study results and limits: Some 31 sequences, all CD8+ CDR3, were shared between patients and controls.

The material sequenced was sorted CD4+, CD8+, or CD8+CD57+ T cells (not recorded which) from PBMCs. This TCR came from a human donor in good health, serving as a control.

CDR3 coding DNA: TGTGCCAGCAGCTCAACCTCCTACGAGCAGTACTTC. This sequence encodes CASSSTSYEQYF. This sequence joins TRBV7-9 and TRBJ2-7; D gene uncertain. Germline loops: CDR1 SEHNR, CDR2 FQNEAQ (reference sequence). The germline V and J ends were trimmed by 4 bases and 0 bases, with 4 bases remaining between them. CDR3 length equals 12 residues.